Presented here are 11 T cell receptor beta chains from one specimen sequenced in a study of T cell responses to AZD1222 COVID-19 vaccine. The assay was immunoSEQ multiplex PCR, and TCRdb's table has in-frame clones only and misses some. In all, the sample yields about 140,000 clones. The sequencing input was peripheral blood. The receptors were gathered from an adult in good health.

The chain uses TRBV28 and TRBJ2-1, with D unresolved. Germline V lookup: CDR1 MDHEN, CDR2 SYDVKM. The CDR3 has 14 residues. V lost 2 bases to trimming and J lost 4 bases, with 9 bases between them. In DNA form, the CDR3 reads TGTGCCAGCAGTTTAAGGCTCGGGTACAATGAGCAGTTCTTC. Amino acid sequence: CASSLRLGYNEQFF.

J is TRBJ2-5 and V is TRBV12-3 or TRBV12-4, with D unresolved. Trimming shortened V by 2 bases and J by 5 bases, and 9 bases separated the two germline ends. This CDR3 has 13 residues. In nucleotides, the CDR3 is TGTGCCAGCAGTTTAACCGAGTTGGAGACCCAGTACTTC. This gives the protein CASSLTELETQYF.

The chain combines TRBV12-3 or TRBV12-4 with TRBJ1-1; D unclear. The CDR3 spans 12 residues. The V end lost 1 base, the J end lost 4 bases, and 4 bases lay between the germline ends. The CDR3 nucleotides are TGTGCCAGCAGTTTAGATTTCACTGAAGCTTTCTTT. Protein: CASSLDFTEAFF.

V usage is TRBV5-6 and J usage is TRBJ1-5, with TRBD1 as a possible D gene (5 bases). In germline, CDR1 is SGHDT, CDR2 YYEEEE. V gave up 1 base and J gave up 4 bases, with 9 bases separating them. The CDR3 spans 14 residues. CDR3 protein: CASSLWGPNQPQHF. For the CDR3, the DNA is TGTGCCAGCAGCTTGTGGGGCCCAAATCAGCCCCAGCATTTT. The full variable domain, with the rest looked up from reference TRBV5-6 and TRBJ1-5, is DAGVTQSPTHLIKTRGQQVTLRCSPKSGHDTVSWYQQALGQGPQFIFQYYEEEERQRGNFPDRFSGHQFPNYSSELNVNALLLGDSALYLCASSLWGPNQPQHFGDGTRLSIL.

This chain links TRBV23-1 with TRBJ1-1; D might be TRBD1 (6 bases). TRBV23-1 belongs to the ORF category, with a function that is uncertain. CDR3 length: 18 residues. V lost 1 base and J 0 bases, leaving 18 bases between the germline ends. The CDR3 sequence: CASSQCGGAEFLNTEAFF. The CDR3 DNA reads TGCGCCAGCAGTCAATGTGGGGGCGCTGAATTCCTGAACACTGAAGCTTTCTTT.

The chain recombines TRBV19 with TRBJ2-7; 10 nucleotides align to TRBD1. The V gene end was trimmed by 5 bases and the J gene end by 3 bases; junction bases not matched to a gene: 7. The CDR3 contains 15 residues. Germline CDR1 is LNHDA and CDR2 is SQIVND (reference sequence). The CDR3 reads CASSAGTGDHYEQYF. CDR3 bases: TGTGCCAGTAGTGCCGGGACAGGGGACCACTACGAGCAGTACTTC.

The chain has TRBV5-1 and TRBJ1-3; no reliable D call. With 0 bases removed from V and 3 bases from J, the gap between germline ends came to 7 bases. The CDR3 sequence is 14 residues long. Germline CDR1 is SGHRS and CDR2 is YFSETQ. The CDR3 DNA is TGCGCCAGCAGCTTGGTAGGGTATGGAAACACCATATATTTT. This gives the protein CASSLVGYGNTIYF.

V gene TRBV6-1 combines with J gene TRBJ1-2; tentative D call: TRBD1 (6 bases). This CDR3 contains 13 residues. The V end lost 1 base, the J end lost 8 bases, and 11 bases lay between the germline ends. Germline loops: CDR1 MNHNS, CDR2 SASEGT. The CDR3 loop reads CASSEGGGRGYTF. DNA for the CDR3: TGTGCCAGCAGTGAAGGGGGGGGCAGGGGCTACACCTTC.

The rearrangement uses TRBV14 and TRBJ2-1, with TRBD1 as a possible D gene (6 bases). The germline CDR1 and CDR2 sequences are SGHDN and FVKESK. The CDR3 sequence is 16 residues long. V lost 4 bases and J 2 bases, leaving 15 bases between the germline ends. CDR3 DNA sequence: TGTGCCAGCAGCCCCCTGCAGGGGAACCCCTACAATGAGCAGTTCTTC. It is translated as CASSPLQGNPYNEQFF.

The rearrangement joins TRBV5-4 to TRBJ1-3; D not resolved. The CDR3 consists of 13 residues. Trimming took 4 bases from V and 0 from J, leaving 5 bases between them. Germline V CDR1 and CDR2: SGHNT, YYREEE (reference sequence). The CDR3 DNA is TGTGCCAGCAGCGTAATCTCTGGAAACACCATATATTTT. This encodes CASSVISGNTIYF.

The chain employs TRBV2 and TRBJ2-3, with D perhaps matching TRBD1 or TRBD2 (6 bases each). Per germline, CDR1 SNHLY and CDR2 FYNNEI. V dropped 8 bases and J dropped 3 bases, with 18 bases sitting between them. The CDR3 covers 15 residues. CDR3 nucleotides: TGTGCCAGCGGCGGAGAGGGGGGCACAACAGATACGCAGTATTTT. As protein: CASGGEGGTTDTQYF.